Following are 23 T cell receptor beta chains from one sample sequenced in a study of T cells after yellow fever vaccination (dated by TCRdb to between 2018 and 2021). The library was produced with 5' RACE. Instrument used: Illumina NovaSeq 6000. TCRdb passed the public sequencing reads through fastp at Q25 and MiXCR, retaining productive beta sequences. All rows with the same CDR3 protein become a single entry with the most common DNA and genes. For this sample the table gives about 320,000 distinct CDR3 sequences, of which 12% were detected only once. The ten largest clones take up approximately 3.3% of the sample. Per the publication, the treatment or condition label means: live attenuated yellow fever vaccine strain. Source: CD4+ T cells sorted from PBMCs, taken 15 days after the yellow fever booster vaccination. These receptors originate from a man aged 18 to 35 who received the YFV17D yellow fever vaccine.

The genes are TRBV5-6 and TRBJ1-1; 10 nucleotides match TRBD1. Per germline, CDR1 SGHDT and CDR2 YYEEEE. V was pared by 4 bases and J by 6 bases, with 3 bases of the junction left unmatched. The CDR3 runs 13 residues. In DNA form, the CDR3 reads TGTGCCAGCAGCCGGGACAGGGGCCCTGAAGCTTTCTTT. Protein product: CASSRDRGPEAFF.

The V call is TRBV5-1, the J call TRBJ1-1; D might be TRBD1 (5 bases). The CDR3 has 13 amino acids. Germline V gene lookup returns CDR1 SGHRS and CDR2 YFSETQ. V lost 4 bases and J lost 6, with 13 bases in between. In DNA form, the CDR3 reads TGCGCCAGCAGCCGCCCGGAGGGGTCTGAAGCTTTCTTT. Protein: CASSRPEGSEAFF. Full variable domain (outside the CDR3, taken from reference TRBV5-1 and TRBJ1-1): KAGVTQTPRYLIKTRGQQVTLSCSPISGHRSVSWYQQTPGQGLQFLFEYFSETQRNKGNFPGRFSGRQFSNSRSEMNVSTLELGDSALYLCASSRPEGSEAFFGQGTRLTVV.

This clonotype appeared a few times. The CDR3 nucleotides are TGTGCCAGCAGCCCGACAGGGAAGAAGGCAGATACGCAGTATTTT. Its protein is CASSPTGKKADTQYF. The rearrangement joins TRBV7-3 to TRBJ2-3; 7 nucleotides align to TRBD1. Germline lookup yields CDR1 SGHTA and CDR2 FQGTGA. The CDR3 sequence is 15 residues long. Losses at the gene ends were 5 bases for V and 4 bases for J; bases not matched to a gene: 9. The whole variable domain, remainder taken from reference TRBV7-3 and TRBJ2-3, is GAGVSQTPSNKVTEKGKYVELRCDPISGHTALYWYRQSLGQGPEFLIYFQGTGAADDSGLPNDRFFAVRPEGSVSTLKIQRTERGDSAVYLCASSPTGKKADTQYFGPGTRLTVL.

This chain joins TRBV11-2 and TRBJ2-1; possibly TRBD1 for D (6 bases). V lost 2 bases and J 10 bases, leaving 9 bases between the germline ends. Germline assignment: CDR1 SGHAT and CDR2 FQNNGV. This CDR3 region has 12 residues. CDR3 protein: CASSLLGTEQFF. DNA for the CDR3: TGTGCCAGCAGCTTATTGGGGACAGAGCAGTTCTTC.

The chain joins TRBV6-6 to TRBJ2-6; no definite D call. Trimming shortened V by 5 bases and J by 0 bases, and 11 bases separated the two germline ends. The CDR3 spans 16 residues. CDR1 and CDR2 (germline): MNHNY, SVGAGI (reference sequence). CDR3 in DNA: TGTGCCAGCAGTGACCCTTGGGGCTCTGGGGCCAACGTCCTGACTTTC. Amino acid sequence: CASSDPWGSGANVLTF.

This clonotype was found a few times. The rearrangement links TRBV6-2 or TRBV6-3 to TRBJ2-3; TRBD2 matches at 8 bases. Germline CDR1 MNHEY, CDR2 SVGEGT. The CDR3 loop spans 16 amino acids. Trimming took 0 bases from V and 2 from J; bases not matched to a gene: 4. Written as DNA, the CDR3 is TGTGCCAGCAGTTACTCGTACGGGGGGGCCACAGATACGCAGTATTTT. The encoded protein is CASSYSYGGATDTQYF.

The V call is TRBV19, the J call TRBJ2-2; D is uncertain. The CDR3 is 13 residues long. Germline V gene lookup returns CDR1 LNHDA and CDR2 SQIVND (reference sequence). Trimming took 6 bases from V and 0 from J, leaving 5 bases between them. In DNA, the CDR3 is TGTGCCAGTAGGAAGCCGAACACCGGGGAGCTGTTTTTT. Translating gives CASRKPNTGELFF.

This clonotype has ten or more counts. V usage is TRBV15 and J usage is TRBJ1-4; 7 positions agree with TRBD1. Germline trimming cut 5 bases from V and 7 bases from J; bases unmatched to any gene: 4. Germline V CDR1 and CDR2: LNHNV, YYDKDF (reference sequence). The CDR3 extends over 13 amino acids. CDR3 sequence reads: CATSDRVTEKLFF. The CDR3 DNA is TGTGCCACCAGCGACAGGGTGACTGAAAAACTGTTTTTT. Complete variable domain (other parts from reference TRBV15 and TRBJ1-4): DAMVIQNPRYQVTQFGKPVTLSCSQTLNHNVMYWYQQKSSQAPKLLFHYYDKDFNNEADTPDNFQSRRPNTSFCFLDIRSPGLGDTAMYLCATSDRVTEKLFFGSGTQLSVL.

This clonotype was seen only a few times. The rearrangement uses TRBV6-6 and TRBJ2-5, with TRBD2 identical over 8 bases. V trimming: 6 bases; J trimming: 4 bases; junction bases outside the gene matches: 4. The germline CDR1 and CDR2 sequences are MNHNY and SVGAGI (reference sequence). This CDR3 spans 13 amino acids. The CDR3 loop reads CASRTTSGETQYF. DNA of the CDR3: TGTGCCAGCAGGACCACTAGCGGAGAGACCCAGTACTTC.

The chain joins TRBV5-1 to TRBJ2-5; 9 nucleotides align to TRBD2. Germline V gives CDR1 SGHRS, CDR2 YFSETQ. The CDR3 sequence is 16 residues long. V was clipped by 0 bases and J by 0 bases; unmatched bases: 3. In DNA, the CDR3 is TGCGCCAGCAGCTTGGTGGTAGCGGGGGACCAAGAGACCCAGTACTTC. It codes for CASSLVVAGDQETQYF.

This clonotype was detected only a few times. This rearrangement joins TRBV20-1 to TRBJ2-5; D unresolved. The CDR3 runs 13 residues. Looked up from germline, CDR1 is DFQATT and CDR2 is SNEGSKA (reference sequence). Trimming took 7 bases from V and 0 from J, leaving 12 bases between them. Here the CDR3 DNA reads TGCAGTGTTAAAGGGTTGTACCAAGAGACCCAGTACTTC. Its protein is CSVKGLYQETQYF.

The chain couples TRBV6-2 or TRBV6-3 to TRBJ2-3; D is ambiguous. Germline V gives CDR1 MNHEY, CDR2 SVGEGT. The V end was cut by 7 bases, the J end by 10 bases, with 15 bases between. The CDR3 is 12 residues long. The CDR3 sequence: CASTTAPWPQYF. The CDR3, as DNA: TGTGCCAGCACCACCGCGCCGTGGCCGCAGTATTTT.

This clonotype was counted only a few times. The chain couples TRBV20-1 to TRBJ2-1; 10 bases are shared with TRBD2. The length of the CDR3 is 15 residues. From germline, CDR1 is DFQATT and CDR2 SNEGSKA (reference sequence). V was pared by 5 bases and J by 3 bases, with 7 bases of the junction left unmatched. CDR3 amino acids: CSAGGTSGVYNEQFF. The CDR3 nucleotides read TGCAGTGCTGGGGGTACTAGCGGGGTCTACAATGAGCAGTTCTTC.

V and J are TRBV7-9 and TRBJ1-1; D is unresolved. Per the germline V gene, CDR1 is SEHNR and CDR2 is FQNEAQ (reference sequence). V lost 1 base to trimming and J lost 2 bases, with 8 bases between them. The CDR3 runs 14 residues. CDR3 nucleotides: TGTGCCAGCAGCTTAGAGGGATCCAACACTGAAGCTTTCTTT. This translates into CASSLEGSNTEAFF.

This clonotype was detected only a few times. The rearrangement joins TRBV4-3 to TRBJ2-3, with D perhaps assigned TRBD1 or TRBD2 (5 bases each). Looked up from germline, CDR1 is LGHNA and CDR2 is YSLEER. V lost 1 base and J lost 5, with 10 bases in between. There are 14 residues in the CDR3. The CDR3 DNA sequence: TGCGCCAGCAGCCAAGGGGGGTTCGGAGATACGCAGTATTTT. Encoded protein: CASSQGGFGDTQYF.

This clonotype was found a few times. The V gene is TRBV6-2 or TRBV6-3, the J gene TRBJ2-7, with D possibly called TRBD1 or TRBD2 (6 bases each). The CDR3 consists of 11 residues. Germline V gives CDR1 MNHEY, CDR2 SVGEGT. The V end lost 6 bases, the J end lost 12 bases, and 15 bases lay between the germline ends. The CDR3 DNA is TGTGCCAGCAGCCACAGGGAGGTACGGTACTTC. Its protein is CASSHREVRYF.

The chain recombines TRBV6-5 with TRBJ1-6; D is perhaps TRBD1 (6 bases). V lost 4 bases and J lost 13, with 23 bases in between. This CDR3 comprises 16 residues. CDR1 is MNHEY and CDR2 is SVGAGI in the germline V gene. The CDR3 region is CASSSGATYLRGPLHF. The CDR3 nucleotides are TGTGCCAGCAGTTCGGGGGCCACATATCTACGGGGGCCCCTCCACTTT.

The chain combines TRBV3-1 with TRBJ2-3, with 10 bases lining up with TRBD2. The V gene end was trimmed by 6 bases and the J gene end by 6 bases; junction bases not matched to a gene: 12. Germline V gives CDR1 LGHDT, CDR2 YNNKEL (reference sequence). CDR3 length: 16 residues. CDR3 in amino acids: CASRSASGGATDTQYF. CDR3 nucleotides: TGTGCCAGCAGATCCGCGAGCGGGGGGGCAACGGATACGCAGTATTTT.

Ten or more counts support this clonotype. This rearrangement joins TRBV28 to TRBJ2-4, with 12 nucleotides matching TRBD2. The V gene end was trimmed by 2 bases and the J gene end by 7 bases; junction bases not matched to a gene: 6. Germline CDR1 and CDR2: MDHEN and SYDVKM. The CDR3 has 16 residues. The CDR3 DNA follows: TGTGCCAGCAGTTTACCGACCGGGACTAGCGGGAACATTCAGTACTTC. This translates into CASSLPTGTSGNIQYF.

This clonotype was seen only a few times. J is TRBJ2-7 and V is TRBV5-1, with TRBD2 matching 8 bases. Trimming took 3 bases from V and 6 from J; bases not matched to a gene: 8. This CDR3 has 14 residues. In germline, CDR1 is SGHRS, CDR2 YFSETQ. The CDR3 nucleotides read TGCGCCAGCAGCTCGGGACTAGGTGCAGGCGAGCAGTACTTC. Its protein is CASSSGLGAGEQYF.

This clonotype was observed a few times. The chain carries TRBV12-3 or TRBV12-4 and TRBJ1-5; maybe TRBD1 (6 bases). V lost 6 bases, J lost 7 bases, and 22 bases lay in between. The CDR3 is made up of 16 amino acids. The CDR3, as DNA: TGTGCCAGCAGCCCGCCACGCTCCCAGGGGTTACAGCCCCAGCATTTT. Encoded protein: CASSPPRSQGLQPQHF.

In its sample, this clonotype was seen a few times. The chain carries TRBV7-2 and TRBJ2-7, with 9 bases lining up with TRBD1. Germline V gene sequence: CDR1 SGHTA, CDR2 FQGNSA. V shed 1 base, J shed 5 bases, and the junction held 21 bases outside the gene matches. The CDR3 loop spans 20 amino acids. CDR3 protein: CASSLGRVRDRVDRRDEQYF. In DNA form, the CDR3 reads TGTGCCAGCAGCTTAGGACGGGTACGGGACAGGGTGGACCGGAGGGACGAGCAGTACTTC.

The chain recombines TRBV6-5 with TRBJ1-1; D is unresolved. Germline V gene lookup returns CDR1 MNHEY and CDR2 SVGAGI. CDR3 length equals 15 residues. V lost 6 bases, J lost 1 base, and 15 bases lay in between. In DNA form, the CDR3 reads TGTGCCAGCAGGGTCCGGTTGGAGAAGAACACTGAAGCTTTCTTT. Protein: CASRVRLEKNTEAFF.